This T cell receptor (beta chain) was recorded in a study of blood T cell repertoires in COVID-19. Study summary: Acute and convalescent COVID-19 specimens originated in the United States, Italy and Spain. The cDNA or gDNA used as material had been derived from T cells, B-cell-depleted T cells, or PBMCs.

Per the authors' pipeline: Nucleated cell counts were estimated from reference gene primer amplification. The protocol was immunoSEQ multiplex PCR, while the TCRdb copy is restricted to in-frame clones and leaves out a portion. D and trimming come from the DNA, and the V and J calls and clone size come from that table. Of roughly 120,000 clones detected, approximately 84% appear once; the ten largest clones hold about 8%. In this sample, this clone turned up a few times. The CDR3 sequence is 11 residues long. Germline V lookup: CDR1 MDHEN, CDR2 SYDVKM. V was trimmed by 7 bases and J by 2 bases, leaving 5 bases between them.

Source material: peripheral blood. The sequence was obtained from a man in his 70s with active or convalescent COVID-19. This chain uses TRBV28 with TRBJ1-1; no firm D call. The CDR3 DNA sequence: TGTGCCAGCATTCTAAACACTGAAGCTTTCTTT. Translating gives CASILNTEAFF.